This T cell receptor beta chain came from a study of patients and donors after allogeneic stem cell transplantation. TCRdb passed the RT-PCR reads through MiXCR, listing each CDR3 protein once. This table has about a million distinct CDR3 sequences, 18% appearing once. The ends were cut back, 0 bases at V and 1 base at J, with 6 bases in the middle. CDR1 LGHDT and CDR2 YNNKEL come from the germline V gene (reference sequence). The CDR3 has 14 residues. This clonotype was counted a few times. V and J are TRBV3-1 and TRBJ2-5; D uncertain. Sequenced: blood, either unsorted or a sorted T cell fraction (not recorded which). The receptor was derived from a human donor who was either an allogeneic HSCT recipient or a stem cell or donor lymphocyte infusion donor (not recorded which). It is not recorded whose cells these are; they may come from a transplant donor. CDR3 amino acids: CASSQDWSQETQYF. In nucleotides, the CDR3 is TGTGCCAGCAGCCAAGATTGGAGCCAAGAGACCCAGTACTTC.